This T cell receptor (beta chain) came from a study of shared clonotypes between healthy human individuals. Findings and caveats of the study: Rarefaction exposed incomplete sorted-subset sequencing despite large depth.

Sequenced by immunoSEQ multiplex PCR; TCRdb stores in-frame clones only, minus some. The table includes hundreds of thousands of clones, around 72% detected once. This clone was seen repeatedly, ten times or more. Its matching antigen is unknown. This receptor was obtained from a woman in her 30s in good health. Sequencing was done on a sample of memory CD4+ T cells sorted from blood. Subset specified: CD45RA-negative fraction.

Written as DNA, the CDR3 is TGCAGCGTCGCGACAGGGGCGCACACAGATACGCAGTATTTT. Its translation: CSVATGAHTDTQYF. The V gene is TRBV29-1, the J gene TRBJ2-3; TRBD1 aligns across 8 bases. The V and J ends lost 6 bases and 2 bases, in that order; junction bases with no gene match: 7. Germline CDR1 is SQVTM and CDR2 is ANQGSEA. CDR3 length: 14 residues.